These 22 T cell receptor beta chains originate from one sample sequenced in a study of blood T cells in healthy people across ages. Combining a sample-barcoded 5' primer with a J-beta primer mix, a second PCR ran for roughly 7 to 12 cycles. MiXCR was run by TCRdb on the 5' RACE reads, yielding one entry per CDR3 protein. This table holds roughly 700,000 distinct CDR3 sequences, roughly 50% found once. The specimen was blood. Source of these receptors: a woman aged 55-70 years in good health.

This clonotype was observed a handful of times. CDR3 loop: CAISVAGSSYEQYF. The CDR3 DNA reads TGTGCCATCAGTGTAGCGGGGAGCTCCTACGAGCAGTACTTC. The gene calls are TRBV10-3 and TRBJ2-7; 8 bases match TRBD2. The ends lost 4 bases at V and 0 bases at J; junction bases unmatched: 2. Looked up from germline, CDR1 is ENHRY and CDR2 is SYGVKD. The CDR3 has 14 residues.

The J gene is TRBJ2-1, the V gene TRBV9; D possibly corresponds to TRBD2 (5 bases). Trimming cost V 3 bases and J 2 bases, with 12 bases left between them. Germline values: CDR1 SGDLS, CDR2 YYNGEE. The CDR3 runs to 15 residues. The CDR3 protein is CASSERSGAYNEQFF. The CDR3 DNA is TGTGCCAGCAGCGAGCGGTCTGGGGCCTACAATGAGCAGTTCTTC.

This clonotype was seen a single time. V is TRBV20-1 and J is TRBJ2-7; TRBD1 might be the D (6 bases). V gave up 6 bases and J gave up 0 bases, with 12 bases separating them. Germline CDR1 reads DFQATT; CDR2 reads SNEGSKA (reference sequence). The CDR3 is 13 amino acids. The DNA of the CDR3 is TGCAGTGCCCCGGACAGCTCCTCCTACGAGCAGTACTTC. It encodes CSAPDSSSYEQYF.

This clonotype was recorded once. The chain recombines TRBV6-1 with TRBJ2-5; TRBD2 aligns across 10 bases. Germline assignment: CDR1 MNHNS and CDR2 SASEGT. V was pared by 5 bases and J by 4 bases, with 10 bases of the junction left unmatched. The CDR3 spans 16 residues. The CDR3 nucleotides are TGTGCCAGCAGTTTAGGGGTAGCGGGAGGTAGAGAGACCCAGTACTTC. Translation: CASSLGVAGGRETQYF.

V usage is TRBV29-1 and J usage is TRBJ2-1; TRBD2 aligns across 11 bases. Germline lookup yields CDR1 SQVTM and CDR2 ANQGSEA. The CDR3 covers 13 residues. V trimming: 3 bases; J trimming: 13 bases; junction bases outside the gene matches: 8. In DNA form, the CDR3 reads TGCAGCGTTGAGCTAGCGGGAGGAGGGACCCAGTTCTTC. Translated, it gives CSVELAGGGTQFF.

This clonotype showed up just a few times. The chain combines TRBV5-1 with TRBJ2-7; D unclear. The V gene's germline CDR1 is SGHRS and CDR2 YFSETQ. This CDR3 contains 13 residues. Deletions cut 4 bases from V and 5 bases from J, with 13 bases between. The chain's CDR3 is CASSAPSTNEQYF. The CDR3, as DNA: TGCGCCAGCAGCGCGCCTTCCACTAACGAGCAGTACTTC.

Ten or more counts support this clonotype. The chain recombines TRBV3-1 with TRBJ2-2; TRBD2 is a possible D gene (6 bases). This CDR3 has 18 residues. Germline CDR1 and CDR2: LGHDT and YNNKEL (reference sequence). Trimming removed 4 bases at V and 0 bases at J, with 18 bases between. CDR3 sequence: CASSRNPSVYANTGELFF. Here the CDR3 DNA reads TGTGCCAGCAGCCGCAACCCTAGCGTATACGCGAACACCGGGGAGCTGTTTTTT. The full variable domain, completed using reference TRBV3-1 and TRBJ2-2, is DTAVSQTPKYLVTQMGNDKSIKCEQNLGHDTMYWYKQDSKKFLKIMFSYNNKELIINETVPNRFSPKSPDKAHLNLHINSLELGDSAVYFCASSRNPSVYANTGELFFGEGSRLTVL.

The chain is built from TRBV27 and TRBJ1-5, with D possibly being TRBD1 (6 bases). V was cut by 4 bases and J by 8 bases, with 12 bases left in between. Germline CDR1 and CDR2: MNHEY and SMNVEV (reference sequence). CDR3 length: 13 amino acids. CDR3 sequence reads: CASSYRDTKPQHF. The CDR3 DNA reads as TGTGCCAGCAGTTACCGGGACACCAAGCCCCAGCATTTT.

This sequence joins TRBV5-5 and TRBJ1-1; TRBD1 might be the D (6 bases). Trimming stripped 4 bases from V and 5 bases from J, with 21 bases between. Germline V gene data show CDR1 as SGHKS and CDR2 as YYEKEE (reference sequence). This CDR3 comprises 16 residues. The CDR3 spells CASSPPRGNVGTEAFF. The CDR3 DNA reads TGTGCCAGCAGCCCCCCGAGGGGGAACGTAGGGACTGAAGCTTTCTTT.

This clonotype has just a few counts. The chain employs TRBV20-1 and TRBJ2-5; D may be TRBD1 (5 bases). Germline V gene data show CDR1 as DFQATT and CDR2 as SNEGSKA (reference sequence). The CDR3 is made up of 14 amino acids. The V end lost 2 bases, the J end lost 1 base, and 11 bases lay between the germline ends. The CDR3 region has the DNA TGCAGTGCTAGAAGGGGCGGCAGCCAAGAGACCCAGTACTTC. It is translated as CSARRGGSQETQYF.

The V and J genes are TRBV18 and TRBJ2-5, with D possibly matching TRBD1 (5 bases). The V gene's germline CDR1 is KGHSH and CDR2 LQKENI. The germline V and J ends were trimmed by 1 base and 5 bases, with 14 bases remaining between them. This CDR3 comprises 15 residues. The CDR3 sequence: CASSPQEVPGETQYF. Written as DNA, the CDR3 is TGTGCCAGCTCACCACAAGAAGTTCCAGGGGAGACCCAGTACTTC.

This chain links TRBV7-8 with TRBJ2-3; D may be TRBD1 (6 bases). The germline gives CDR1 SGHVS, CDR2 FQNEAQ. The V end lost 2 bases, the J end lost 2 bases, and 14 bases lay between the germline ends. The CDR3 is 16 amino acids. CDR3 coding DNA: TGTGCCAGCAGCTTACTTTCGCAGGGGTACACAGATACGCAGTATTTT. Its protein is CASSLLSQGYTDTQYF.

The gene calls are TRBV14 and TRBJ2-1, with TRBD2 identical over 8 bases. The CDR3 is made up of 14 amino acids. With 8 bases clipped from V and 4 bases from J, the junction kept 7 bases outside the gene matches. Germline-derived CDR1 and CDR2 are SGHDN and FVKESK. CDR3 loop: CASSGLVSYNEQFF. CDR3 in DNA: TGTGCCAGCTCGGGACTAGTCTCATACAATGAGCAGTTCTTC.

This clonotype was observed a few times. The chain couples TRBV12-3 or TRBV12-4 to TRBJ1-1, with D possibly matching TRBD1 (5 bases). The CDR3 extends over 13 amino acids. V was trimmed by 5 bases and J by 4 bases, leaving 11 bases between them. The chain's CDR3 is CASSVMGGTEAFF. CDR3 nucleotides: TGTGCCAGCAGTGTAATGGGGGGCACTGAAGCTTTCTTT.

The DNA of the CDR3 is TGTGCCAGCAGCTGGAGGACAGGACGAGAGACCCAGTACTTC. Amino acid sequence: CASSWRTGRETQYF. The gene calls are TRBV5-6 and TRBJ2-5; 7 positions agree with TRBD1. Unmatched junction bases numbered 6, after V lost 3 bases and J lost 4 bases. The germline V gene encodes CDR1 SGHDT and CDR2 YYEEEE. The CDR3 is 14 residues long. The whole variable domain, filled in from reference TRBV5-6 and TRBJ2-5, reads DAGVTQSPTHLIKTRGQQVTLRCSPKSGHDTVSWYQQALGQGPQFIFQYYEEEERQRGNFPDRFSGHQFPNYSSELNVNALLLGDSALYLCASSWRTGRETQYFGPGTRLLVL.

About this clonotype: The junction and the germline gene differ at one end; a read error may be behind it. The rearrangement joins TRBV27 to TRBJ2-1; 8 bases are a match to TRBD1. This CDR3 is built from 15 residues. The V gene's germline CDR1 is MNHEY and CDR2 SMNVEV (reference sequence). This CDR3 reads CASSLGQGAENGQFF. CDR3 nucleotides: TGTGCCAGCAGTTTGGGCCAGGGGGCGGAAAATGGGCAGTTCTTC.

The V call is TRBV3-1, the J call TRBJ2-1; 12 bases are shared with TRBD2. Losses at the gene ends were 4 bases for V and 7 bases for J; bases not matched to a gene: 14. Germline CDR1 is LGHDT and CDR2 is YNNKEL (reference sequence). The length of the CDR3 is 18 residues. The CDR3 loop is CASSPKATSGSARNEQFF. Here the CDR3 DNA reads TGTGCCAGCAGCCCCAAGGCGACTAGCGGGAGCGCACGAAATGAGCAGTTCTTC.

This sequence joins TRBV29-1 and TRBJ2-7; TRBD1 matches at 7 bases. The CDR3 sequence is 14 residues long. V gave up 0 bases and J gave up 2 bases; unmatched junction bases: 4. Germline V CDR1 and CDR2: SQVTM, ANQGSEA. The CDR3 loop is CSVEDDRETYEQYF. CDR3 nucleotide sequence: TGCAGCGTTGAAGACGACAGGGAAACCTACGAGCAGTACTTC.

The V and J genes are TRBV9 and TRBJ2-7; 8 bases fit TRBD1. The length of the CDR3 is 18 residues. CDR1 is SGDLS and CDR2 is YYNGEE in the germline V gene. V dropped 3 bases and J dropped 1; count of bases not matched to a gene: 15. CDR3 region: CASSESIPGQGRSYEQYF. DNA for the CDR3: TGTGCCAGCAGCGAAAGTATACCAGGACAGGGACGGTCCTACGAGCAGTACTTC.

This clonotype came up a few times. The gene calls are TRBV12-3 or TRBV12-4 and TRBJ2-1; no clear D gene. The CDR3 totals 16 residues. With 7 bases removed from V and 4 bases from J, the gap between germline ends came to 20 bases. CDR3 DNA sequence: TGTGCCAGCACCCTGGGATACAGTCCTGAGTACAATGAGCAGTTCTTC. This translates into CASTLGYSPEYNEQFF.

The rearrangement uses TRBV6-2 or TRBV6-3 and TRBJ2-1; 8 bases match TRBD1. The CDR3 spans 13 residues. Germline V gene lookup returns CDR1 MNHEY and CDR2 SVGEGT. V was clipped by 8 bases and J by 5 bases; unmatched bases: 5. DNA of the CDR3: TGTGCCAGCCGCAGACAGGGGAACAATGAGCAGTTCTTC. Translating it yields CASRRQGNNEQFF.

CDR3: CSALSEAKNIQYF. The CDR3, as DNA: TGCAGTGCTCTCTCAGAAGCCAAAAACATTCAGTACTTC. The chain uses TRBV20-1 and TRBJ2-4, with unresolved D. In germline, CDR1 is DFQATT, CDR2 SNEGSKA (reference sequence). This CDR3 has 13 residues. V shed 5 bases and J shed 0 bases, with 8 bases lying between them.